These 27 T cell receptor beta chains were sequenced from one sample in a study of cytomegalovirus exposure and HLA in healthy donors. Primers for the PCR totalled 60 Vbeta and 13 Jbeta. Sequencing used immunoSEQ multiplex PCR; TCRdb keeps in-frame clones, though not all of them. The sample lists about 200,000 clones; 80% to 90% were seen once. Material: PBMCs. All receptors derive from a young man in good health and CMV-seronegative.

In this sample, this clone turned up once. The chain links TRBV7-3 to TRBJ2-3; 16 bases agree with TRBD2. V dropped 4 bases and J dropped 0; count of bases not matched to a gene: 7. Germline assignment: CDR1 SGHTA and CDR2 FQGTGA. This CDR3 has 19 residues. In DNA, the CDR3 is TGTGCCAGCAGCTCACCGGGACTAGCGGGGGGGCCGAGCACAGATACGCAGTATTTT. Encoded protein: CASSSPGLAGGPSTDTQYF.

This clone was observed once. The rearrangement joins TRBV2 to TRBJ1-4; tentatively, D is TRBD1 (6 bases). Per the germline V gene, CDR1 is SNHLY and CDR2 is FYNNEI. Trimming removed 3 bases at V and 4 bases at J, with 9 bases between. The CDR3 extends over 14 amino acids. CDR3 region: CASSEDRFNEKLFF. The CDR3 coding sequence is TGTGCCAGCAGTGAGGACAGATTTAATGAAAAACTGTTTTTT.

Note on this clone: The sample holds other DNA sequences that translate to the same CDR3. The rearrangement links TRBV7-6 to TRBJ2-7, with TRBD1 matching 7 bases. The V and J ends lost 3 bases and 3 bases, in that order; junction bases with no gene match: 8. CDR1 and CDR2 from the germline V gene are SGHVS and FNYEAQ. The CDR3 extends over 15 amino acids. CDR3 DNA sequence: TGTGCCAGCAGCTTGGGGACAGCCAAATTCTACGAGCAGTACTTC. Translation: CASSLGTAKFYEQYF.

This rearrangement joins TRBV9 to TRBJ1-4; the D gene is possibly TRBD1 (6 bases). V was clipped by 0 bases and J by 1 base, with 7 bases between them. The V gene's germline CDR1 is SGDLS and CDR2 YYNGEE. The CDR3 consists of 15 residues. The CDR3 DNA reads TGTGCCAGCAGCGTAGACAGGGAAACTAATGAAAAACTGTTTTTT. Protein product: CASSVDRETNEKLFF.

This chain uses TRBV4-2 with TRBJ1-5; D possibly corresponds to TRBD1 (5 bases). V was pared by 1 base and J by 3 bases, with 13 bases between. The CDR3 is 16 amino acids. Germline V gene data show CDR1 as LGHNA and CDR2 as YNFKEQ. The CDR3 coding sequence is TGTGCCAGCAGCCAAGTGTCCAGGGCCAACAATCAGCCCCAGCATTTT. Protein product: CASSQVSRANNQPQHF.

This chain links TRBV6-1 with TRBJ2-7; 8 bases are shared with TRBD1. The CDR3 has 15 residues. In germline, CDR1 is MNHNS, CDR2 SASEGT. Germline trimming cut 7 bases from V and 3 bases from J; bases unmatched to any gene: 11. In DNA, the CDR3 is TGTGCCAGCACCTACTTTGGAGGACAGGGCTACGAGCAGTACTTC. Translated, it gives CASTYFGGQGYEQYF.

This chain links TRBV27 with TRBJ1-2, with D possibly being TRBD1 (5 bases). The germline CDR1 and CDR2 sequences are MNHEY and SMNVEV (reference sequence). The CDR3 consists of 16 residues. Trimming removed 4 bases from V and 4 bases from J, with 19 bases in between. For the CDR3, the DNA is TGTGCCAGCAGTTCCAACAGGTTTACGTCCAGCTATGGCTACACCTTC. It encodes CASSSNRFTSSYGYTF.

This chain links TRBV6-9 with TRBJ2-3; 7 nucleotides match TRBD2. The V and J ends lost 8 bases and 2 bases, in that order; junction bases with no gene match: 13. CDR3 size: 16 residues. Germline CDR1 is MNHGY and CDR2 is SVAAGI. The DNA of the CDR3 is TGTGCCAGCTCCCGCACTGACCTAGCGGACACAGATACGCAGTATTTT. This gives the protein CASSRTDLADTDTQYF.

This rearrangement joins TRBV7-2 to TRBJ1-1; D unclear. The V gene lost 4 bases and the J gene lost 9 bases, with 15 bases spanning the gap. CDR3 length: 13 residues. Germline-derived CDR1 and CDR2 are SGHTA and FQGNSA. The CDR3 DNA reads as TGTGCCAGCAGCTCATGGGAGGTGGGCAAAGCTTTCTTT. Encoded protein: CASSSWEVGKAFF. Combining the CDR3 with reference TRBV7-2 and TRBJ1-1 gives the whole variable domain GAGVSQSPSNKVTEKGKDVELRCDPISGHTALYWYRQSLGQGLEFLIYFQGNSAPDKSGLPSDRFSAERTGGSVSTLTIQRTQQEDSAVYLCASSSWEVGKAFFGQGTRLTVV.

The CDR3 protein is CASSEGFRGPAGELFF. The CDR3, as DNA: TGTGCCAGCAGTGAAGGATTTCGAGGTCCCGCCGGGGAGCTGTTTTTT. The chain carries TRBV6-1 and TRBJ2-2; unclear D gene. This CDR3 contains 16 residues. In germline, CDR1 is MNHNS, CDR2 SASEGT. V was clipped by 1 base and J by 6 bases, with 15 bases between them.

The genes are TRBV15 and TRBJ2-1; 7 bases match TRBD2. V lost 5 bases, J lost 7 bases, and 8 bases stayed unmatched. CDR3 length equals 14 residues. Germline assignment: CDR1 LNHNV and CDR2 YYDKDF (reference sequence). In nucleotides, the CDR3 is TGTGCCACCAGCCTTTGGTCGGGGGGTAATGAGCAGTTCTTC. Its translation: CATSLWSGGNEQFF.

This chain joins TRBV9 and TRBJ2-2; D possibly corresponds to TRBD1 (5 bases). This CDR3 region has 14 residues. Germline V gene data show CDR1 as SGDLS and CDR2 as YYNGEE. V lost 4 bases to trimming and J lost 5 bases, with 12 bases between them. The CDR3 loop is CASSPTGDTGELFF. Here the CDR3 DNA reads TGTGCCAGCAGCCCAACAGGAGATACCGGGGAGCTGTTTTTT.

The V call is TRBV4-2, the J call TRBJ2-1, with D tentatively TRBD2 (6 bases). Germline V gives CDR1 LGHNA, CDR2 YNFKEQ. CDR3 size: 15 residues. V was shortened by 0 bases and J by 7 bases, with 13 bases between the two germline ends. CDR3 amino acids: CASSQDRTGGNEQFF. The CDR3 coding sequence is TGTGCCAGCAGCCAAGATCGAACTGGGGGGAATGAGCAGTTCTTC.

This clone has just one count. The rearrangement uses TRBV7-2 and TRBJ2-7; TRBD2 agrees at 8 bases. V was pared by 3 bases and J by 0 bases, with 1 base of the junction left unmatched. In germline, CDR1 is SGHTA, CDR2 FQGNSA. CDR3 length: 14 residues. CDR3 coding DNA: TGTGCCAGCAGCTTTAGCGGGACCTCCTACGAGCAGTACTTC. Translated, it gives CASSFSGTSYEQYF.

J is TRBJ1-4 and V is TRBV13; D might be TRBD1 (5 bases). This CDR3 has 15 amino acids. The V end was cut by 5 bases, the J end by 1 base, with 11 bases between. Germline V gene data show CDR1 as PRHDT and CDR2 as FYEKMQ (reference sequence). CDR3 sequence reads: CASSLRRGTNEKLFF. CDR3 DNA: TGTGCCAGCAGCCTCCGAAGGGGAACTAATGAAAAACTGTTTTTT.

The CDR3 DNA is TGTGCCAGCAGTGCGTTACTTCCAGGACAGGGGCGTTCCGGGGAGCTGTTTTTT. As protein: CASSALLPGQGRSGELFF. This rearrangement joins TRBV6-1 to TRBJ2-2, with 9 bases aligning to TRBD1. Unmatched junction bases numbered 15, after V lost 4 bases and J lost 6 bases. Looked up from germline, CDR1 is MNHNS and CDR2 is SASEGT. The CDR3 length is 18 residues.

The chain has TRBV5-4 and TRBJ1-1, with 10 bases aligning to TRBD1. There are 18 residues in the CDR3. Germline V lookup: CDR1 SGHNT, CDR2 YYREEE (reference sequence). V shed 0 bases and J 4 bases; nucleotides not matched to a gene: 12. The CDR3 is CASSLEWGQGFQSTEAFF. In DNA form, the CDR3 reads TGTGCCAGCAGCTTGGAATGGGGACAGGGGTTCCAGAGCACTGAAGCTTTCTTT. The full variable domain, with the rest looked up from reference TRBV5-4 and TRBJ1-1, is ETGVTQSPTHLIKTRGQQVTLRCSSQSGHNTVSWYQQALGQGPQFIFQYYREEENGRGNFPPRFSGLQFPNYSSELNVNALELDDSALYLCASSLEWGQGFQSTEAFFGQGTRLTVV.

The sample holds one count of this clone. The rearrangement joins TRBV11-1 to TRBJ2-5; D call uncertain. The ends were cut back, 3 bases at V and 5 bases at J, with 16 bases in the middle. Germline V lookup: CDR1 SGHAT, CDR2 FQDESV (reference sequence). There are 15 residues in the CDR3. CDR3 region: CASSLSTHPRETQYF. CDR3 coding DNA: TGTGCCAGCAGCTTGAGTACCCACCCCCGGGAGACCCAGTACTTC.

This clone was counted once. V is TRBV2 and J is TRBJ1-2; TRBD1 aligns across 7 bases. This CDR3 has 13 amino acids. Germline values: CDR1 SNHLY, CDR2 FYNNEI. J lost 5 bases, V lost 4 bases, and 4 bases had no gene match. The CDR3 coding sequence is TGTGCCAGCAGTGGGACAGGAGAGTATGGCTACACCTTC. Protein: CASSGTGEYGYTF.

A few counts support this clone. The chain uses TRBV29-1 and TRBJ2-1; 7 nucleotides line up with TRBD2. V trimming: 4 bases; J trimming: 9 bases; junction bases outside the gene matches: 12. CDR1 is SQVTM and CDR2 is ANQGSEA in the germline V gene. The CDR3 has 14 residues. CDR3 loop: CSVGSGAAGGEQFF. The CDR3 DNA reads as TGCAGCGTTGGGAGCGGGGCCGCCGGGGGTGAGCAGTTCTTC.

The genes are TRBV5-1 and TRBJ1-2; 8 nucleotides match TRBD1. Germline V CDR1 and CDR2: SGHRS, YFSETQ. The V segment lost 0 bases and the J segment 8 bases; nucleotides outside the gene matches: 12. This CDR3 region has 16 residues. The CDR3 reads CASSLGTGNPQTGYTF. CDR3 in DNA: TGCGCCAGCAGCTTGGGGACAGGGAATCCCCAAACGGGCTACACCTTC.

The J gene is TRBJ2-3, the V gene TRBV4-2; the match to TRBD2 covers 11 bases. Germline values: CDR1 LGHNA, CDR2 YNFKEQ. Trimming at V came to 0 bases and at J to 6 bases, leaving 8 bases not matched to a gene. CDR3 length: 17 residues. CDR3 sequence reads: CASSQDITSGGRDTQYF. The CDR3 DNA follows: TGTGCCAGCAGCCAAGATATAACTAGCGGGGGTAGGGATACGCAGTATTTT.

The chain joins TRBV7-6 to TRBJ2-5; possible D gene TRBD2, 6 bases. The CDR3 covers 15 residues. V lost 5 bases to trimming and J lost 4 bases, with 17 bases between them. Per the germline V gene, CDR1 is SGHVS and CDR2 is FNYEAQ. The CDR3 DNA follows: TGTGCCAGCAGCCTTATCGCGGGGCCGGGAGAGACCCAGTACTTC. This codes for CASSLIAGPGETQYF.

The chain carries TRBV4-2 and TRBJ1-2; D is unresolved. The CDR3 consists of 15 residues. Trimming pared 0 bases from V and 4 bases from J, leaving 12 bases between. Per germline, CDR1 LGHNA and CDR2 YNFKEQ. CDR3 in DNA: TGTGCCAGCAGCCAAGATTTGGCCACCCCCTATGGCTACACCTTC. Translated, it gives CASSQDLATPYGYTF.

The V gene is TRBV27, the J gene TRBJ1-2, with 9 bases that match TRBD1. The CDR3 length is 13 residues. V trimming: 10 bases; J trimming: 5 bases; junction bases outside the gene matches: 8. Germline V CDR1 and CDR2: MNHEY, SMNVEV (reference sequence). Here the CDR3 reads CATGDRALYGYTF. As DNA, the CDR3 is TGTGCCACTGGGGACAGGGCTCTTTATGGCTACACCTTC.

The rearrangement joins TRBV5-1 to TRBJ2-3; 8 nucleotides align to TRBD2. Germline V CDR1 and CDR2: SGHRS, YFSETQ. The V and J ends lost 4 bases and 4 bases, in that order; junction bases with no gene match: 5. The CDR3 runs to 14 residues. CDR3 loop: CASSTGLAPDTQYF. The CDR3 coding sequence is TGCGCCAGCAGCACCGGACTAGCTCCAGATACGCAGTATTTT.

The chain is built from TRBV7-9 and TRBJ2-5; 8 bases line up with TRBD1. The trim removed 3 bases at V and 2 bases at J, leaving 14 bases unmatched. This CDR3 spans 18 amino acids. Germline V gene lookup returns CDR1 SEHNR and CDR2 FQNEAQ (reference sequence). The CDR3 region has the DNA TGTGCCAGCAGCTTCCTCAAAGGACAGGGAAAAGTGCAAGAGACCCAGTACTTC. Translation: CASSFLKGQGKVQETQYF.